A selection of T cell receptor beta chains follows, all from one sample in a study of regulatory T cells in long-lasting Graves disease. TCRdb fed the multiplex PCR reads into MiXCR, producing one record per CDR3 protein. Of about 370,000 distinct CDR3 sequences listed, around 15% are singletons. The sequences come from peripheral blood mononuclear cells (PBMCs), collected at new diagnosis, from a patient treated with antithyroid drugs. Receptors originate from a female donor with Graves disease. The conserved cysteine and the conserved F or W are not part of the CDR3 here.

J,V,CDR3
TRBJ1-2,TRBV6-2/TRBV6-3,ASNLHPNYGYT
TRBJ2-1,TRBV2,ASSQTKGGQGGYNEQF
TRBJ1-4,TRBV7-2,ASSTDRNEKLF
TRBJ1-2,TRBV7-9,ASSLLQDSPSSYGYT
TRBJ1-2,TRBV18,ASSPRDNYGYT
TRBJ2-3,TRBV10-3,AISGTSTDTQY
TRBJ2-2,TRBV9,ASSAGLAVTTGELF
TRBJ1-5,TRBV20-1,SASGRDISSGPQH
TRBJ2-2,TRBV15,ATSSDSFTGELF
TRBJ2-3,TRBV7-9,ASSPPGLAGPSTDTQY
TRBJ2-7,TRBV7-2,ASSLGANPSYEQY
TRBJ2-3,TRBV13,ASSGEGLGDTQY
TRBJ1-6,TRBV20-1,SARLNSPLH
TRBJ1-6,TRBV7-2,ASSPSTGSRSPLH
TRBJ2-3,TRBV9,ASSARQTTDTQY
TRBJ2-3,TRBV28,ASSFLIGKESTDTQY
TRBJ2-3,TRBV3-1,ASSLATTDTQY
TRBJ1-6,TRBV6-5,ASSYSPRRGLNSPLH
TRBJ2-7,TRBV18,ASSYAGDPYEQY
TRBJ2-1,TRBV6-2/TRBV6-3,ASSYSTPQGGVEQF
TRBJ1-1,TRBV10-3,AISEFGGGGTEAF
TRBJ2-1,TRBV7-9,ASSSTDSLKSSYNEQF
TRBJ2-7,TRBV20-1,SARDLGSSSYEQY
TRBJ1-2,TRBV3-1,ASSQARGDGYT
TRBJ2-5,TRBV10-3,AIRTASKETQY
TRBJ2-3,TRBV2,ASSFLGADTQY
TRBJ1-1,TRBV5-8,ASSPRQGLLQIMNTEAF
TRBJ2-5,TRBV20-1,SAREWTSGETQY
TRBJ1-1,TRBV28,ASSAYEAF
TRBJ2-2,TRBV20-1,SARRTSIGELF
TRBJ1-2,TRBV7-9,ASEKQESNYGYT
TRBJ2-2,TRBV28,ASSSPRGQGTGELF
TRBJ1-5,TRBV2,ASSTLGDQPQH
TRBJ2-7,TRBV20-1,SASEDLSYEQY
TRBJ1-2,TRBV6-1,ASSEWGVRTNYGYT